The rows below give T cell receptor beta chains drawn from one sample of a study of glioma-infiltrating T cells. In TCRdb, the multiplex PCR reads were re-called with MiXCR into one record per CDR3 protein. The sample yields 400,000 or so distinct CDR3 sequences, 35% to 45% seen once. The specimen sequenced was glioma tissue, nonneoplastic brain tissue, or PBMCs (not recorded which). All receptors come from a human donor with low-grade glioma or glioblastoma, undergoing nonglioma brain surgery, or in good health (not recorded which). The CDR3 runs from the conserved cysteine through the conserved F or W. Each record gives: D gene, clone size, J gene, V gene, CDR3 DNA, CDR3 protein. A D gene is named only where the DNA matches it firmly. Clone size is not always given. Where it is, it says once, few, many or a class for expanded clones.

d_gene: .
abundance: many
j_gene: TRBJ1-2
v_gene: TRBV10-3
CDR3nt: TGTGCCATCAGTGAGTACCAGGGCGGCTACACCTTC
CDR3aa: CAISEYQGGYTF

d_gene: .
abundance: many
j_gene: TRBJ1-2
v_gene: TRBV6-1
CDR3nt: TGTGCCAGCAGTGAAATCATGCAGGACTATGGCTACACCTTC
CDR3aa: CASSEIMQDYGYTF

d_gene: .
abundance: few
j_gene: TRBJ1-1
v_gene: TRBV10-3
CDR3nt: TGTGCCATCTCAAAAACGAAAGGGACTGAAGCTTTCTTT
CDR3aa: CAISKTKGTEAFF

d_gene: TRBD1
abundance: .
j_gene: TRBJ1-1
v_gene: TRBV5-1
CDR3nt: TGCGCCAGCAGCTTGGGTGGGACAGTGAACACTGAAGCTTTCTTT
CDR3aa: CASSLGGTVNTEAFF

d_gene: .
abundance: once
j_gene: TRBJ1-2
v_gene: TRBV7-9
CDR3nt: TGTGCCAGCAGCCAATACCGGGACATTCGGAACTATGGCTACACCTTC
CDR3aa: CASSQYRDIRNYGYTF

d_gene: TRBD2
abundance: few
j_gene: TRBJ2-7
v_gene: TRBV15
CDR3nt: TGTGCCACCAGCTGGGCTAGCGGGAACTACGAGCAGTACTTC
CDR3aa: CATSWASGNYEQYF

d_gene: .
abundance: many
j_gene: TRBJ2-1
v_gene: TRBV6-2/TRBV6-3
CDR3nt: TGTGCCAGCAGTTGGCGAGATGTAAGCAATGAGCAGTTCTTC
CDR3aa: CASSWRDVSNEQFF

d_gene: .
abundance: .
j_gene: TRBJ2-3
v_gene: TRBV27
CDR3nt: TGTGCCAGCAGTTTAGGAGGGAGGCGCGCAGATACGCAGTATTTT
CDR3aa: CASSLGGRRADTQYF

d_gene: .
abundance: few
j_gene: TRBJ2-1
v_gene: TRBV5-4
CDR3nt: TGTGCCAGCAGCTTGTGGTTAAGCTCCTACAATGAGCAGTTCTTC
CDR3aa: CASSLWLSSYNEQFF

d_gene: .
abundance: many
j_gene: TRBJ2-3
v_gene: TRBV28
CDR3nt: TGTGCCAGCAGGGCCGCCCAGCGGACCACAGATACGCAGTATTTT
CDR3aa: CASRAAQRTTDTQYF

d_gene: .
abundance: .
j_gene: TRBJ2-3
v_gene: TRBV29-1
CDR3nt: TGCAGCGTTGACAGGGGGGCCACAGATACGCAGTATTTT
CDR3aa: CSVDRGATDTQYF

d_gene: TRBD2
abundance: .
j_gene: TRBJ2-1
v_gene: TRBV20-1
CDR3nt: TGCAGTGTTCAAAGCGGGGGCTCCTACAATGAGCAGTTCTTC
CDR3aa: CSVQSGGSYNEQFF

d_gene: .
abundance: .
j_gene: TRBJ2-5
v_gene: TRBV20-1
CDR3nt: TGCAGTGCTAGAGATTTGGCTACCCCGGATGAGGACTTC
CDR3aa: CSARDLATPDEDF

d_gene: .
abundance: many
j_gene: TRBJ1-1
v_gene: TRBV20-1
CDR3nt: TGCAGTGCTAAACTGCGCCTTGAGGGGTACACTGAAGCTTTCTTT
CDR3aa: CSAKLRLEGYTEAFF

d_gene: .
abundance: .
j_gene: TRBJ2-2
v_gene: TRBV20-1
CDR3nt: TGCAGTGCTAGAGATGTAGTCCCCGGGGAGCTGTTTTTT
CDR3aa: CSARDVVPGELFF

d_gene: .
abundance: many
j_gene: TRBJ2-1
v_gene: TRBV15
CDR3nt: TGTGCCACCAGCCGGAAACAAAAAGGGGAACCCTACAATGAGCAGTTCTTC
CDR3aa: CATSRKQKGEPYNEQFF

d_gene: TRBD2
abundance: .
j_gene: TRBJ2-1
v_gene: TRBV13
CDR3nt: TGTGCCAGCAGCTCCAGGGGACTAGATGCTCCCAATGAGCAGTTCTTC
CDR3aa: CASSSRGLDAPNEQFF

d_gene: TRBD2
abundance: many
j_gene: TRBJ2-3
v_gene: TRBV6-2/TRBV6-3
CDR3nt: TGTGCCAGCACGGTAGCGGGAGGAGGAGATACGCAGTATTTT
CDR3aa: CASTVAGGGDTQYF

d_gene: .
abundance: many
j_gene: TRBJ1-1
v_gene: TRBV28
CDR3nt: TGTGCCAGCAGTTTTCAGGACCTTGAAGCTTTCTTT
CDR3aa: CASSFQDLEAFF

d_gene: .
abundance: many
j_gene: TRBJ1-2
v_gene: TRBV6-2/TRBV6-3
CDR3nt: TGTGCCAGCAGACCTAGGGACACCGAAATCTATGGCTACACCTTC
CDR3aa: CASRPRDTEIYGYTF

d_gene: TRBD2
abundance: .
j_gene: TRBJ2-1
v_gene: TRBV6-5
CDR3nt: TGTGCCAGCACAAGGAGCGGGGCAAGCTCCTGCAATGAGCAGTTCTTC
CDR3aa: CASTRSGASSCNEQFF

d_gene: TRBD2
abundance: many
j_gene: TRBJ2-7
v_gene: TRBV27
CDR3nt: TGTGCCAGCAGTTTAATGGTTGCGGGAGGGCACTACGAGCAGTACTTC
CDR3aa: CASSLMVAGGHYEQYF

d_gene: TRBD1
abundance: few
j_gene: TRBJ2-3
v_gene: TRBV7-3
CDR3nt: TGTGCCAGCAGCGACCGCCGGGCTGCAGGGGGAACGGGCACAGATACGCAGTATTTT
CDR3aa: CASSDRRAAGGTGTDTQYF

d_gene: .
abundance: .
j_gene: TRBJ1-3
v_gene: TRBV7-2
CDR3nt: TGTGCCAGCAGCTTAGTTTCCAGGGCCGGAAACACCATATATTTT
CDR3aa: CASSLVSRAGNTIYF

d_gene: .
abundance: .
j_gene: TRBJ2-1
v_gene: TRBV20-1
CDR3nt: TGCAGTGCTAGCCCCAGGCAGGGCCTAACCTACGAGCAGTTCTTC
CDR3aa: CSASPRQGLTYEQFF

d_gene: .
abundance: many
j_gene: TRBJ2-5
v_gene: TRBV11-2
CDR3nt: TGTGCCAGCAACCCGTGGGCGGGACAAGAGACCCAGTACTTC
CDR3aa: CASNPWAGQETQYF

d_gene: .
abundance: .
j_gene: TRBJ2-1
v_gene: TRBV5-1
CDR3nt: TGCGCCAGCAGCGTGGCAGGGACGGGTGAGCAGTTCTTC
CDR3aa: CASSVAGTGEQFF

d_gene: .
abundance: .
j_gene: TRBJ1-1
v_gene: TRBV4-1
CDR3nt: TGCGCCAGCAGCCAATCGGAGAGCATGAACACTGAAGCTTTCTTT
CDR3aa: CASSQSESMNTEAFF

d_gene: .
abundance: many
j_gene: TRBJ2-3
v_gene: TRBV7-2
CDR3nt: TGTGCCAGCAGCTTAGCGAAGGATACGCAGTATTTT
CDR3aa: CASSLAKDTQYF

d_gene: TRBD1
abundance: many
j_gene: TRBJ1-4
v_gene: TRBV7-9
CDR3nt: TGTGCCAGCAGCTTAGGCATCGACAGGGGTGAAAAACTGTTTTTT
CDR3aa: CASSLGIDRGEKLFF

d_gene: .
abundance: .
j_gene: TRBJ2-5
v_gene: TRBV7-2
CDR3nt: TGTGCCACCCACAGGGACTTCCAAGAGACCCAGTACTTC
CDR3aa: CATHRDFQETQYF

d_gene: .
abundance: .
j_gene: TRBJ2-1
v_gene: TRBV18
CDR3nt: TGTGCCAGCTCACCGGAAGGCCGCAGCGATATCAGTGAGCAGTTCTTC
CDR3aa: CASSPEGRSDISEQFF

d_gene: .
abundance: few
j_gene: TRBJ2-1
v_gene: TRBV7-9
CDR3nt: TGTGCCCAAATGGAGGGGGCACACAATGAGCAGTTCTTC
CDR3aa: CAQMEGAHNEQFF

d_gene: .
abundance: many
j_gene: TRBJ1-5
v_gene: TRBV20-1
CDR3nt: TGCAGTGCACCTCAGGGATTCGGCAATCAGCCCCAGCATTTT
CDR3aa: CSAPQGFGNQPQHF

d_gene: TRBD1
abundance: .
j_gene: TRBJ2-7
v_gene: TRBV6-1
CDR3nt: TGTGCCAGCAGAGGACACAGGGGGGAGGTGTACGAGCAGTACTTC
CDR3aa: CASRGHRGEVYEQYF

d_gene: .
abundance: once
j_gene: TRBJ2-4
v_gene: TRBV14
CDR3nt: TGTGCCAGCAGCCAGTGGCATGGGACCCCCCGCGAAACCATTCAGTACTTC
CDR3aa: CASSQWHGTPRETIQYF

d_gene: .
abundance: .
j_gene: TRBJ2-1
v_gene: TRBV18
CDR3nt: TGTGCCAGCTCAATGGAGGGGGCCGCCTACAATGAGCAGTTCTTC
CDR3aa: CASSMEGAAYNEQFF

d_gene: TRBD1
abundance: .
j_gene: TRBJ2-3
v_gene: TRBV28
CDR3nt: TGTGCCAGCAGACGAGGGACAGGGAGGGATACGCAGTATTTT
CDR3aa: CASRRGTGRDTQYF

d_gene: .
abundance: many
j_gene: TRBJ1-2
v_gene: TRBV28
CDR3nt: TGTGCCAGCAGTTTATATCAACAGGCGATCTATGGCTACACCTTC
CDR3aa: CASSLYQQAIYGYTF

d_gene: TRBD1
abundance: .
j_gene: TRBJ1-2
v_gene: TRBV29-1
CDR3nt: TGCAGCGTACTAGGACAGGGTCGTCGTGGCTACACCTTC
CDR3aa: CSVLGQGRRGYTF

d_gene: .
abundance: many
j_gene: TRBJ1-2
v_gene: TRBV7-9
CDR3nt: TGTGCCAGCAGCTTAGACGGGAACCCGTATGGCTACACCTTC
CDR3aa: CASSLDGNPYGYTF

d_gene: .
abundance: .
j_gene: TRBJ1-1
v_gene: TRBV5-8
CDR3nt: TGTGCCAGCAGCCAAAACAGGGCAGTTACTGAAGCTTTCTTT
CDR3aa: CASSQNRAVTEAFF

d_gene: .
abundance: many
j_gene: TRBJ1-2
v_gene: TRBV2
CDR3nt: TGTGCCAGCAGTGAAAGGCAGGCCGGGGATGGCTACACCTTC
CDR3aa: CASSERQAGDGYTF

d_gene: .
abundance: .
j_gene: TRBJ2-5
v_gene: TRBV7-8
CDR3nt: TGTGCCAGCAGCTTAGCAGGGAGATTCGGACTACCCCAGACCCAGTACTTC
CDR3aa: CASSLAGRFGLPQTQYF

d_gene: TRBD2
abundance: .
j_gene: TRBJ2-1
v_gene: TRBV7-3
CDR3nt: TGTGCCAGCAGCTCAGAATTAGCGGGAGAGGGTTACAGTGAGCAGTTCTTC
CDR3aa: CASSSELAGEGYSEQFF

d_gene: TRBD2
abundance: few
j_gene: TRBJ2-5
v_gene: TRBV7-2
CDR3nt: TGTGCCAGCAGCGGGGGGGGGGGGTTGACCCAGTACTTC
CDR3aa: CASSGGGGLTQYF

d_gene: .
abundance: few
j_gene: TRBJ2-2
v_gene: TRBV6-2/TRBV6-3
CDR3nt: TGTGCCAGCAGTTACAATGGAGGCCAGGGCAGGACCGGGGAGCTGTTTTTT
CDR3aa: CASSYNGGQGRTGELFF

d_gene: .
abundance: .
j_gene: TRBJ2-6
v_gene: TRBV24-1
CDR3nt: TGTGCCACCAGTGAGGCTGGGGCCAACGTCCTGACTTTC
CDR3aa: CATSEAGANVLTF

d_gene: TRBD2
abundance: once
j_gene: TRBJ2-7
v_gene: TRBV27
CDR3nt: TGTGCCAGCGGTGGGGGACTAGCGGGACGTCGGGCCTACGAGCAGTACTTC
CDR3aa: CASGGGLAGRRAYEQYF

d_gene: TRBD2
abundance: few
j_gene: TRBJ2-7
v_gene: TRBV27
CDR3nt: TGTGCCAGCAGTTGGACTAGTACTTACGAGCAGTACTTC
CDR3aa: CASSWTSTYEQYF

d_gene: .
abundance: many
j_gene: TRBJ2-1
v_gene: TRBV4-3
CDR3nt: TGCGCCAGCAGCCAAGGAAGCCGTTACAATGAGCAGTTCTTC
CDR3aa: CASSQGSRYNEQFF

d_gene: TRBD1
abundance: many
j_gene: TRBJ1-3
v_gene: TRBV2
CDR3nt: TGTGCCGGAACGACAGGGTCTGGAAACACCATATATTTT
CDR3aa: CAGTTGSGNTIYF

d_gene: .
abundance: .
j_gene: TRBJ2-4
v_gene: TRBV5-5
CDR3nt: TGTGCCAGCAGCTGGGGGGGACAAGACCAGTACTTC
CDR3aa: CASSWGGQDQYF

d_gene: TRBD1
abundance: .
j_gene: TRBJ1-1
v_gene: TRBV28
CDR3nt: TGTGCCAGCAGTTTATACAAACAGGGGGAAGCTTTCTTT
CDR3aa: CASSLYKQGEAFF

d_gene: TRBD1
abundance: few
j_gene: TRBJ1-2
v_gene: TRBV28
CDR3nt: TGTGCCAGCAGCCCTGGACAGGGCAGGTATAACTATGGCTACACCTTC
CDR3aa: CASSPGQGRYNYGYTF